This section outlines one T cell receptor beta chain sequence together with its context. Its cognate antigen is unknown. The assay was immunoSEQ multiplex PCR, and TCRdb's table has in-frame clones only and misses some. Of more than 2 million clones in the sample, over 85% were seen once. Naive CD8 cells lacked CD45RO, underwent positive selection for CCR7 and left out terminally differentiated effector memory CD45RA+ cells. This sample is part of a study of shared clonotypes between healthy human individuals. Study-level background: CD8 memory received one plate per donor, CD8 naive two, CD4 memory three and CD4 naive three. The study, taken as a whole, reports: Sequencing depth was expected to affect clonotype sharing among donors.

The sample consisted of naive CD8+ T cells sorted from blood. This clonotype originated in a man between 18 and 35 years old in good health.

CDR3 coding DNA: TGTGCCAGCAGCTCGCAGGACTACGAGCAGTACTTC. Its protein product is CASSSQDYEQYF. The rearrangement uses TRBV11-2 and TRBJ2-7; unclear D gene. The CDR3 consists of 12 residues. Between the trimmed V and J ends, which lost 4 bases and 3 bases, there was a span of 7 bases. Germline V gene data show CDR1 as SGHAT and CDR2 as FQNNGV.